This T cell receptor beta chain emerged from a study of cytomegalovirus exposure and HLA in healthy donors. The PCR had 60 Vbeta and 13 Jbeta primers. Sequenced by immunoSEQ multiplex PCR; TCRdb stores in-frame clones only, minus some. The sample consists of some 170,000 clones, about 72% of them appearing once. CDR3 length equals 16 residues. Trimming took 0 bases from V and 1 from J, leaving 12 bases between them. CDR1 is LGHNA and CDR2 is YSLEER in the germline V gene. With regard to this clone: The target antigen is unknown.

General study points: Productive rates of about 90% or about 30% were seen for most TCR beta V segments in an earlier analysis. In a later analysis, at a false discovery rate of 0.05, 17,000 or so TCR beta sequences matched HLA alleles. Usually a TCR sequence was rare, but some public TCRs were found in many donors. Researchers reported in a later analysis that a missense DCLRE1C variant was tied to TCR beta V- and J-gene trimming.

J is TRBJ2-5 and V is TRBV4-3, with TRBD2 as a possible D gene (5 bases). The receptor comes from a human donor in good health. Sequencing was performed on PBMCs. This CDR3 reads CASSQDTSRGQETQYF. As DNA, the CDR3 is TGCGCCAGCAGCCAAGATACCTCCCGGGGCCAAGAGACCCAGTACTTC.